A selection of T cell receptor beta chains follows, all from one sample in a study of OX40 agonist ivuxolimab in advanced cancers. Method: immunoSEQ multiplex PCR; TCRdb's copy keeps in-frame clones and lacks some. The repertoire includes about 18,000 clones, about 89% of them detected once, and less than 80% sits in the top ten. The specimen comprised CD4+ or CD8+ T cells sorted from blood, sampled in a trial of the OX40 agonist ivuxolimab. Receptors were obtained from an adult with an advanced solid tumor such as melanoma, head and neck, liver or kidney cancer. Both conserved end residues are part of each CDR3. A D gene is named only where the DNA matches it firmly. Expanded clones get a size class; other rows say once, few or many, or leave the size out.

D gene	J gene	clone size	V gene	CDR3 DNA	CDR3 protein
.	TRBJ1-1	.	TRBV5-1	TGCGCCAGCAGCGCATGGGGGGCGAACACTGAAGCTTTCTTT	CASSAWGANTEAFF
.	TRBJ2-2	.	TRBV6-1	TGTGCCAGCAGTGACGCATCGGGGGTCGGGGAGCTGTTTTTT	CASSDASGVGELFF
TRBD1	TRBJ1-5	once	TRBV7-9	TGTGCCAGCAGCTCGACAGGGGGTTATCAGCCCCAGCATTTT	CASSSTGGYQPQHF
TRBD2	TRBJ2-5	.	TRBV7-3	TGTGCCAGCACGGGACTAGCGGGGAGGTTACAAGAGACCCAGTACTTC	CASTGLAGRLQETQYF
TRBD2	TRBJ2-5	.	TRBV4-1	TGCGCCAGCAGCCAAGTCCTCCCGACTAGCGTAGAGACCCAGTACTTC	CASSQVLPTSVETQYF
.	TRBJ2-7	.	TRBV6-5	TGTGCCAGCAGTTACAGGACTTTGTCACAAAATTTCCAGTACTTC	CASSYRTLSQNFQYF
.	TRBJ2-7	.	TRBV30	TGTGCCTGGAGTGTACAAGGCGGGTTATCCTACGAGCAGTACTTC	CAWSVQGGLSYEQYF
.	TRBJ2-3	.	TRBV9	TGTGCCAGCAGCGTGGCAGCAGATACGCAGTATTTT	CASSVAADTQYF
TRBD2	TRBJ2-2	.	TRBV7-8	TGTGCCAGCAGCTTAGCGTTGACTAGCGGGGAGAACACCGGGGAGCTGTTTTTT	CASSLALTSGENTGELFF
.	TRBJ2-3	.	TRBV30	TGTGCCTGGACGCGGGACCCCGGCGATTCGCAGTATTTT	CAWTRDPGDSQYF
.	TRBJ1-1	.	TRBV30	TGTGCCTGGGTGGAGCGGATTTTTGGGACGCGTGAAGCTTTCTTT	CAWVERIFGTREAFF
TRBD1	TRBJ2-7	.	TRBV18	TGTGCCAGCTCACCAAACAGGGGCCCTACCGGAAGGTACTTC	CASSPNRGPTGRYF
.	TRBJ1-6	.	TRBV6-1	TGTGCCAGCAGTCGGTCGGATAATTCACCCCTCCACTTT	CASSRSDNSPLHF
.	TRBJ1-1	.	TRBV7-2	TGTGCCAGTCGTGGGGCTGAAGCTTTCTTT	CASRGAEAFF
.	TRBJ1-1	.	TRBV4-1	TGCGCCAGCAGCCCCCAGAGGAGTACTGAAGCTTTCTTT	CASSPQRSTEAFF
.	TRBJ2-1	.	TRBV19	TGTGCCAGTACCGAGACTGGGTCGGCTGATGAGCAGTTCTTC	CASTETGSADEQFF
.	TRBJ2-1	.	TRBV30	TGTGCCTGGAGTGCCGGACAGAGCTCCTACAATGAGCAGTTCTTC	CAWSAGQSSYNEQFF
TRBD1	TRBJ2-1	.	TRBV10-3	TGTGCCATTGGACAGGGGGGCTACAATGAGCAGTTCTTC	CAIGQGGYNEQFF
TRBD1	TRBJ2-7	.	TRBV2	TGTGCCAGCAGTGAATCCAATTATAGACAGGGACGGTACGAGCAGTACTTC	CASSESNYRQGRYEQYF
TRBD1	TRBJ1-2	.	TRBV19	TGTGCCAGTAGTATTGGGACAGGGGCTGGCTACACCTTC	CASSIGTGAGYTF